The source of this T cell receptor (beta chain) is a study of identical twins. TCRdb processed the 5' RACE reads anew with MiXCR; each CDR3 protein has one entry. In the table there are about 450,000 distinct CDR3 sequences, around a sixth of which are singletons. V was shortened by 6 bases and J by 2 bases, with 15 bases between the two germline ends. This CDR3 comprises 14 residues. CDR1 and CDR2 from the germline V gene are SQVTM and ANQGSEA. The chain employs TRBV29-1 and TRBJ2-3, with a tentative D call TRBD1 (6 bases). Sequenced input: naive T cells sorted from blood. The sequence was obtained from a man aged 45-65 years in good health. The CDR3 loop reads CSVQGAPSTDTQYF. The CDR3 nucleotides read TGCAGCGTACAGGGAGCCCCTTCCACAGATACGCAGTATTTT.